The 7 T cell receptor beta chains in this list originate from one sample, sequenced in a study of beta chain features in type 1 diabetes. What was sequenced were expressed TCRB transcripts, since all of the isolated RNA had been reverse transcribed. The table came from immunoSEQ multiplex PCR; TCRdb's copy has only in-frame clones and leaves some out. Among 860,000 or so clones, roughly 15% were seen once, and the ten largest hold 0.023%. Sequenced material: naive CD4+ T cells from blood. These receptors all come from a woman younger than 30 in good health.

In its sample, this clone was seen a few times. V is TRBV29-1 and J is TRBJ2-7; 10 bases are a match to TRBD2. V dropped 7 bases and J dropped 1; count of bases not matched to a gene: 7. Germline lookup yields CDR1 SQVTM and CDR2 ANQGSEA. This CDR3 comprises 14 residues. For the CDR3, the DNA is TGCAGCGCTATCCTAGCGGGAGTGTCCTACGAGCAGTACTTC. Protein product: CSAILAGVSYEQYF.

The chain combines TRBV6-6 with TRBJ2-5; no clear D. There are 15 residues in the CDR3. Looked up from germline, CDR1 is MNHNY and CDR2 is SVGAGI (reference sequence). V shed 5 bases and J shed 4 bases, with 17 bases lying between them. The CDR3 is CASSAYQGRGETQYF. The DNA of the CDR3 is TGTGCCAGCAGTGCCTATCAAGGACGTGGAGAGACCCAGTACTTC.

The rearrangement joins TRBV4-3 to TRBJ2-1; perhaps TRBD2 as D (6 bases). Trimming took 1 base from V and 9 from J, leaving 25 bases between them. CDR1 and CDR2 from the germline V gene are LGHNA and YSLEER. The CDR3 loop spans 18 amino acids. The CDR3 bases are TGCGCCAGCAGCCAAGTTGGGTCAGGTGGCGGGAAGGTGGGTGAGCAGTTCTTC. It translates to CASSQVGSGGGKVGEQFF.

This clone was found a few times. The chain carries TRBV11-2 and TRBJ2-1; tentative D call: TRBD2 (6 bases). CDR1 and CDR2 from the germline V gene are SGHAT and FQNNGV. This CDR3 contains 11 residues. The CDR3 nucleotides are TGTGCGGGAGGCCGATACAATGAGCAGTTCTTC. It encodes CAGGRYNEQFF.

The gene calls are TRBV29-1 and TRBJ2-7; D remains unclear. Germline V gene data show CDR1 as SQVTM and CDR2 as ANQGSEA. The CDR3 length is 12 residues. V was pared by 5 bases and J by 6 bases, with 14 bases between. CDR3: CSVSIGSREQYF. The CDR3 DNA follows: TGCAGCGTTTCGATAGGGTCACGCGAGCAGTACTTC.

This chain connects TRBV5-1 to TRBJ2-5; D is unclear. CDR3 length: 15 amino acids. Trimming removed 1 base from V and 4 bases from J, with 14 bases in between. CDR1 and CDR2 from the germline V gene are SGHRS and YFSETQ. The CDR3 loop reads CASSLPHSAGETQYF. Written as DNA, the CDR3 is TGCGCCAGCAGCTTGCCCCACAGCGCAGGAGAGACCCAGTACTTC.

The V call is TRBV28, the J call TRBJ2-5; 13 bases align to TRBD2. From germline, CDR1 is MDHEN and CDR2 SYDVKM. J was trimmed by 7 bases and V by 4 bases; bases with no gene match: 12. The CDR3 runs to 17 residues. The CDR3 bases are TGTGCCAGCAGTTCCTTCTGGACTAGCGGGGGCTTTGGGACCCAGTACTTC. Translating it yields CASSSFWTSGGFGTQYF. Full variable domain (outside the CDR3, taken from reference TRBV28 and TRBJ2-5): DVKVTQSSRYLVKRTGEKVFLECVQDMDHENMFWYRQDPGLGLRLIYFSYDVKMKEKGDIPEGYSVSREKKERFSLILESASTNQTSMYLCASSSFWTSGGFGTQYFGPGTRLLVL.